The 6 T cell receptor beta chains reported below all come from one sample, sequenced in a study of T cell changes during pregnancy in multiple sclerosis. The repertoire was sequenced with immunoSEQ multiplex PCR; TCRdb's copy has only in-frame clones and lacks some. The sample lists 60,000 or so clones, roughly 90% occurring once. The sequencing here drew on peripheral blood, taken before pregnancy. The receptors derive from a female donor with multiple sclerosis, enrolled in a pregnancy study.

This clone was recorded only once. The chain joins TRBV27 to TRBJ1-1; D is unresolved. The V end lost 4 bases, the J end lost 4 bases, and 10 bases lay between the germline ends. The CDR3 loop spans 13 amino acids. CDR1 MNHEY and CDR2 SMNVEV come from the germline V gene (reference sequence). CDR3 nucleotides: TGTGCCAGCAGTTCGCTCGGGGTCACTGAAGCTTTCTTT. As protein: CASSSLGVTEAFF.

This clone was recorded only once. The rearrangement links TRBV6-5 to TRBJ1-2; D is uncertain. V was cut by 5 bases and J by 8 bases, with 15 bases left in between. Germline V gene lookup returns CDR1 MNHEY and CDR2 SVGAGI. The CDR3 has 13 residues. The DNA of the CDR3 is TGTGCCAGCAGTACAGAAGTTCTTGGGGGCTACACCTTC. Its translation is CASSTEVLGGYTF.

As DNA, the CDR3 is TGTGCCAGCAGCTTCTGGACAGCCTACGAGCAGTACTTC. Amino acid sequence: CASSFWTAYEQYF. This chain links TRBV5-6 with TRBJ2-7; TRBD1 is a possible D gene (6 bases). V gave up 2 bases and J gave up 2 bases, with 8 bases separating them. There are 13 residues in the CDR3. The germline V gene encodes CDR1 SGHDT and CDR2 YYEEEE.

The V gene is TRBV30, the J gene TRBJ2-2, with TRBD2 matching 11 bases. This CDR3 is 16 amino acids long. Unmatched junction bases numbered 11, after V lost 6 bases and J lost 5 bases. The V gene's germline CDR1 is GTSNPN and CDR2 SVGIG (reference sequence). DNA for the CDR3: TGTGCCTGTCCCGGACTAGCGGGCTTAGGGACCGGGGAGCTGTTTTTT. Protein: CACPGLAGLGTGELFF.

This clone appeared once. This chain uses TRBV6-4 with TRBJ2-1; 8 nucleotides align to TRBD2. This CDR3 comprises 14 residues. With 7 bases clipped from V and 3 bases from J, the junction kept 5 bases outside the gene matches. Looked up from germline, CDR1 is MRHNA and CDR2 is SNTAGT. CDR3 protein: CASKVLAGYNEQFF. CDR3 DNA: TGTGCCAGCAAGGTTCTAGCGGGCTACAATGAGCAGTTCTTC.

The J gene is TRBJ2-5, the V gene TRBV7-9; TRBD1 is a possible D gene (7 bases). V was pared by 5 bases and J by 5 bases, with 18 bases between. Germline CDR1 reads SEHNR; CDR2 reads FQNEAQ (reference sequence). This CDR3 is 15 amino acids long. In DNA, the CDR3 is TGTGCCAGCAGCCGTCTAGAGGGGGCGGGGGAGACCCAGTACTTC. This sequence encodes CASSRLEGAGETQYF.